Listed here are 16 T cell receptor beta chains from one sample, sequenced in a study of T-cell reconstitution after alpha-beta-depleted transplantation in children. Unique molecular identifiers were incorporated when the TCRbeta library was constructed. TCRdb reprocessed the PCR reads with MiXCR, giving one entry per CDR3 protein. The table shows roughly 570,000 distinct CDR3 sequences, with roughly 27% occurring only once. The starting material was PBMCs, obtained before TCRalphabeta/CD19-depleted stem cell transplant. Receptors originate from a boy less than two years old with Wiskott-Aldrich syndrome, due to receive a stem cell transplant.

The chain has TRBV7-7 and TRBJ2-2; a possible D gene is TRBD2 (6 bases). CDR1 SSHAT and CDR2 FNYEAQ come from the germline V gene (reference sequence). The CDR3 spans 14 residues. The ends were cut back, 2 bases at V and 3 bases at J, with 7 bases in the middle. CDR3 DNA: TGTGCCAGCAGCTTAAAGCGGGACACCGGGGAGCTGTTTTTT. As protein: CASSLKRDTGELFF.

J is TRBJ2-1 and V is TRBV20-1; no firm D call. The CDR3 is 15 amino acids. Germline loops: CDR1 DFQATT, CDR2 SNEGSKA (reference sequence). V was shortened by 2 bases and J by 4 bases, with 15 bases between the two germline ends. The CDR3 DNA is TGCAGTGCTAGATTTGGCTTTTCCAGATACAATGAGCAGTTCTTC. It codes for CSARFGFSRYNEQFF.

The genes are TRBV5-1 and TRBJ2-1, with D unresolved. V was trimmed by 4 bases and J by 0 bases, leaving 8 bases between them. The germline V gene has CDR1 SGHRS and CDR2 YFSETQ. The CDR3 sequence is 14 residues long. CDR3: CASSQRSSYNEQFF. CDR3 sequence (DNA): TGCGCCAGCAGCCAGAGAAGCTCCTACAATGAGCAGTTCTTC.

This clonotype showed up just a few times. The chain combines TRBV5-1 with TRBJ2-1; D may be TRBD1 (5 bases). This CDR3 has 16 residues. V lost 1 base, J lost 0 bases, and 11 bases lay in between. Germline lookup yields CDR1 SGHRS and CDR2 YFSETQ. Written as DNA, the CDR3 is TGCGCCAGCAGCTTGTGGGGCAGGAGCTCCTACAATGAGCAGTTCTTC. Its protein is CASSLWGRSSYNEQFF. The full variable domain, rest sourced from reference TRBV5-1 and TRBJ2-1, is KAGVTQTPRYLIKTRGQQVTLSCSPISGHRSVSWYQQTPGQGLQFLFEYFSETQRNKGNFPGRFSGRQFSNSRSEMNVSTLELGDSALYLCASSLWGRSSYNEQFFGPGTRLTVL.

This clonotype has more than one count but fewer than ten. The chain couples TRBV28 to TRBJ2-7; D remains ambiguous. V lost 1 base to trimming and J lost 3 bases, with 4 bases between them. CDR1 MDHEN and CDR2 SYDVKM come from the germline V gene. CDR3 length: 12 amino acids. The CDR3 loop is CASSLYNYEQYF. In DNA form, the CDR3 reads TGTGCCAGCAGTTTATACAACTACGAGCAGTACTTC.

CDR3 sequence reads: CASSWAGGTYEQYF. The CDR3 DNA follows: TGTGCCAGCAGTTGGGCAGGGGGAACCTACGAGCAGTACTTC. This chain joins TRBV27 and TRBJ2-7; 7 bases match TRBD1. CDR1 and CDR2 from the germline V gene are MNHEY and SMNVEV (reference sequence). J was trimmed by 2 bases and V by 4 bases; bases with no gene match: 5. The CDR3 totals 14 residues.

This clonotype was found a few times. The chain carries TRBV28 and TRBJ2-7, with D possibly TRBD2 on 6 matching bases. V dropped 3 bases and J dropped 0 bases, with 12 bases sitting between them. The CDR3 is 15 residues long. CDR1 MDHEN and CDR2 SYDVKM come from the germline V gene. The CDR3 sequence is CASSLGGSSSYEQYF. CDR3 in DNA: TGTGCCAGCAGTTTGGGGGGTTCGAGCTCCTACGAGCAGTACTTC.

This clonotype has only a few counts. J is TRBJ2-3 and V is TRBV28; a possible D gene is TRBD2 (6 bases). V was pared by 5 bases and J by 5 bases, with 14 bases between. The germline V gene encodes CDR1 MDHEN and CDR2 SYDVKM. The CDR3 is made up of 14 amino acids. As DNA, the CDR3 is TGTGCCAGCAGTCCCCGGGGAGCGGGAGATACGCAGTATTTT. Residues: CASSPRGAGDTQYF.

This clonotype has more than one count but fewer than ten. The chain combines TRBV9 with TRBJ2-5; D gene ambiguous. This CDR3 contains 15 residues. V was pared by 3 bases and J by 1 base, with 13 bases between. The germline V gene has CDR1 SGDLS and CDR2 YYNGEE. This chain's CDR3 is CASSGSPRPQETQYF. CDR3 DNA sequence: TGTGCCAGCAGCGGAAGCCCCCGCCCCCAAGAGACCCAGTACTTC.

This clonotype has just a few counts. Here the CDR3 reads CASSGRTWSSYNEQFF. CDR3 DNA: TGTGCCAGCAGCGGCCGGACGTGGAGCTCCTACAATGAGCAGTTCTTC. The chain joins TRBV7-2 to TRBJ2-1; no reliable D call. The ends were cut back, 5 bases at V and 0 bases at J, with 14 bases in the middle. The CDR3 is 16 amino acids. The V gene's germline CDR1 is SGHTA and CDR2 FQGNSA. The full variable domain, rest sourced from reference TRBV7-2 and TRBJ2-1, is GAGVSQSPSNKVTEKGKDVELRCDPISGHTALYWYRQSLGQGLEFLIYFQGNSAPDKSGLPSDRFSAERTGGSVSTLTIQRTQQEDSAVYLCASSGRTWSSYNEQFFGPGTRLTVL.

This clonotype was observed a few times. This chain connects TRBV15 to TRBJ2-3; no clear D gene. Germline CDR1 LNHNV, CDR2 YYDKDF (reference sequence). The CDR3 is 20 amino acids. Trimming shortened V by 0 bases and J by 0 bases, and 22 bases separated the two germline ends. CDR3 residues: CATSRDPASPSLWSTDTQYF. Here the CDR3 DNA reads TGTGCCACCAGCAGAGATCCAGCCAGTCCATCTCTGTGGAGCACAGATACGCAGTATTTT. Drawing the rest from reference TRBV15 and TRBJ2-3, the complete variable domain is DAMVIQNPRYQVTQFGKPVTLSCSQTLNHNVMYWYQQKSSQAPKLLFHYYDKDFNNEADTPDNFQSRRPNTSFCFLDIRSPGLGDTAMYLCATSRDPASPSLWSTDTQYFGPGTRLTVL.

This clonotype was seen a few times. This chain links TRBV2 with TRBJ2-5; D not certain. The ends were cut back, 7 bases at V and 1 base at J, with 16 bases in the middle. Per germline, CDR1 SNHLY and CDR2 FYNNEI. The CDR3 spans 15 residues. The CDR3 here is CASNYGRIPQETQYF. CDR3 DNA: TGTGCCAGCAATTACGGAAGGATCCCCCAAGAGACCCAGTACTTC.

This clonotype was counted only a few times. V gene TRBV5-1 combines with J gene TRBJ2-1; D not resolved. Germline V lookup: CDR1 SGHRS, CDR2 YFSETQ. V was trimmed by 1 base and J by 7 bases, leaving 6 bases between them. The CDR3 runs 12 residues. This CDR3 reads CASSLPENEQFF. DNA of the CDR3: TGCGCCAGCAGCTTGCCCGAAAATGAGCAGTTCTTC.

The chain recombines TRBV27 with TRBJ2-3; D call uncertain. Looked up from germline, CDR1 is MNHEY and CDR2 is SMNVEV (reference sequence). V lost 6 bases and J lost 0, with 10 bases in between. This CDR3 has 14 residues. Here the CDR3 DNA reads TGTGCCAGCAGATGGGGAACTAGCACAGATACGCAGTATTTT. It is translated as CASRWGTSTDTQYF.

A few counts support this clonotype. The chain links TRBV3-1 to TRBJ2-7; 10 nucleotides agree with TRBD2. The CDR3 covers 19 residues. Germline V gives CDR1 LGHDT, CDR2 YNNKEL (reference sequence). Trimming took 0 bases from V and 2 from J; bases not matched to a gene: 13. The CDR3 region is CASSQDPLLASGSTYEQYF. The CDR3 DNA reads TGTGCCAGCAGCCAAGACCCTTTATTGGCTAGCGGGAGTACCTACGAGCAGTACTTC.

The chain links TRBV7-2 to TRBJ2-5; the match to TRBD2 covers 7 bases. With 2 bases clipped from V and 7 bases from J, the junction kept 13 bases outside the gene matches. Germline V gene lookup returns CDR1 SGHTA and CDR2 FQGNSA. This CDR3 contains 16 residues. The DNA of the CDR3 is TGTGCCAGCAGCTTAATTCTAGCGGCAGGGTCGGGGACCCAGTACTTC. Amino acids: CASSLILAAGSGTQYF.